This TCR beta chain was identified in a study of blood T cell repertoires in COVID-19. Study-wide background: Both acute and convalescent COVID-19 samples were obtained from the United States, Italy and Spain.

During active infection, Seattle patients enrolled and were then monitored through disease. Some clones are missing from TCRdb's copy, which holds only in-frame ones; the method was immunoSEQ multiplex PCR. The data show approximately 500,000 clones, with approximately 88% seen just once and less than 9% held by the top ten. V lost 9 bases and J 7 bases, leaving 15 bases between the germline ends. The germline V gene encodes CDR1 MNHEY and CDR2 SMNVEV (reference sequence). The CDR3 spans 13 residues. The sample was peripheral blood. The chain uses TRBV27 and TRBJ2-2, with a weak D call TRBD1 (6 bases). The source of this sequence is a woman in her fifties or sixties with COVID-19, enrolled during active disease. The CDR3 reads CASSGTPSGELFF. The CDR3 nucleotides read TGTGCCAGTTCCGGGACACCCAGCGGGGAGCTGTTTTTT.